This is a list of T cell receptor beta chains from one sample in a study of blood T cells in healthy people across ages. TCRdb fed the 5' RACE reads into MiXCR, producing one record per CDR3 protein. The sample consists of approximately 900,000 distinct CDR3 sequences, 40% to 60% of them appearing once. The sequenced material came from blood. Every receptor here comes from a man aged 25 to 40 in good health. CDR3s include the opening cysteine and the closing phenylalanine or tryptophan.

cdr3_aa j_call v_call
CATRPGGTPTGADTQYF TRBJ2-3 TRBV10-3
CASQTGEEYNEQFF TRBJ2-1 TRBV11-1
CASSLARGNYEQYF TRBJ2-7 TRBV11-3
CAIREGTDTQYF TRBJ2-3 TRBV28
CASSGVDRGGTEAFF TRBJ1-1 TRBV5-1
CASSPAITGSGTTEAFF TRBJ1-1 TRBV4-2
CASRSSGVQQETQYF TRBJ2-5 TRBV12-3/TRBV12-4
CASSLLGLAGHDAQYF TRBJ2-3 TRBV28
CASSLDRLAGGRSSYNEQYF TRBJ2-7 TRBV11-2
CASSLHSKQYF TRBJ2-5 TRBV6-5
CASSFSQGGYEQYF TRBJ2-7 TRBV28
CASSLQRASPDTQYF TRBJ2-3 TRBV28
CASSDWGGESSYGQYF TRBJ2-7 TRBV25-1
CSARDPTGVEDEQYF NA TRBV20-1
CASSQDNSGTGGSYEQYF TRBJ2-7 TRBV4-3
CAIGATLYEQYF TRBJ2-7 TRBV10-3
CASSQVSSGEQYF TRBJ2-5 TRBV3-1
CASSSLRLAEETQYF TRBJ2-5 TRBV6-2/TRBV6-3
CAWTGGNGDTQYF TRBJ2-3 TRBV30
CASSVDSRSSGNTIYF TRBJ1-3 TRBV9
CASSLYEGNQPQHF TRBJ1-5 TRBV27
CASSLAAVEKLFF TRBJ1-4 TRBV7-9
CASSRKTSTDTQYF TRBJ2-3 TRBV18
CASSRDTVTEAFF TRBJ1-1 TRBV3-1
CASGGLGTSTDTQYF TRBJ2-3 TRBV5-6
CSVEGSDSTGEEVNEQFF TRBJ2-1 TRBV29-1
CASSQDSVGNQETQYF TRBJ2-5 TRBV4-3
CASSGDRGLAYNSPLHF TRBJ1-6 TRBV6-1
CSVEDAGLYGYTF TRBJ1-2 TRBV29-1
CASSLDRGRPSSYNEQFF TRBJ2-1 TRBV12-3/TRBV12-4
CASSVEWGMDTQYF TRBJ2-3 TRBV11-2
CASSLIPGQAYEQYF TRBJ2-7 TRBV5-1
CASSPSDRGQNIQYF TRBJ2-4 TRBV6-6
CASSRRQGSQEAQYF TRBJ2-7 TRBV5-1
CASSLGQGVNSPLHF TRBJ1-6 TRBV7-9
CSARNMTGQGFVDGYTF TRBJ1-2 TRBV20-1
CSARDLKTSGYQEAQYF TRBJ2-5 TRBV20-1
CASSRSSGGGIEQYF TRBJ2-7 TRBV7-2
CSARTGGQGRIQYF TRBJ2-7 TRBV20-1
CASSDPGQVSYEQYF TRBJ2-7 TRBV6-2/TRBV6-3
CSAPKTQALQTQYF TRBJ2-5 TRBV20-1
CASIQPSDSGELFF TRBJ2-2 TRBV4-1
CASAFGGETDTQYF TRBJ2-3 TRBV2
CASSLSGAADTQYF TRBJ2-3 TRBV27
CASITGGATDTQYF TRBJ2-3 TRBV5-5
CASSETTSGGYEQFF TRBJ2-1 TRBV6-1